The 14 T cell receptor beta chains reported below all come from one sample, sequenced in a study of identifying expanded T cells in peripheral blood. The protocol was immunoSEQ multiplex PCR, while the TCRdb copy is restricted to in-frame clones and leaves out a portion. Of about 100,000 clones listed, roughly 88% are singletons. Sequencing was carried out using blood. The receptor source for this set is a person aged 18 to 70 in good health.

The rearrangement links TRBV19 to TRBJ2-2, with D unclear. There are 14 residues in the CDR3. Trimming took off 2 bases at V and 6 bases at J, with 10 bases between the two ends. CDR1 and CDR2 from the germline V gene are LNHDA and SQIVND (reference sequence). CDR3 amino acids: CASSISGVAGELFF. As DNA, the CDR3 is TGTGCCAGTAGTATATCCGGAGTCGCCGGGGAGCTGTTTTTT.

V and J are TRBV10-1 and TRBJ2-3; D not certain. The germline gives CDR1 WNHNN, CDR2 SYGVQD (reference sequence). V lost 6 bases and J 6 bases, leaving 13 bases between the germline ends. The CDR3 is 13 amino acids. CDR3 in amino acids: CASSQLVLDTQYF. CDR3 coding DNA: TGCGCCAGCAGCCAACTTGTTTTGGATACGCAGTATTTT.

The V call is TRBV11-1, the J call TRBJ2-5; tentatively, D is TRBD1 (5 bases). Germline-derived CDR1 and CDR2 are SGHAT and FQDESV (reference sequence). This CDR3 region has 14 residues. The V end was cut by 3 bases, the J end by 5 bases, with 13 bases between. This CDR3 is CASSFSDSGETQYF. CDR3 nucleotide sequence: TGTGCCAGCAGCTTTTCTGACAGTGGGGAGACCCAGTACTTC.

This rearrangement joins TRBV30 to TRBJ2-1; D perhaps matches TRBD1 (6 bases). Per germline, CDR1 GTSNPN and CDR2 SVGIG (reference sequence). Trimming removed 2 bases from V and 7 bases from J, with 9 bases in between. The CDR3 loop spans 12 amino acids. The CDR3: CAWSPTGNEQFF. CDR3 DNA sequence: TGTGCCTGGAGTCCTACAGGGAATGAGCAGTTCTTC.

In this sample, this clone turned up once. The chain's CDR3 is CASSPRDSYTGELFF. CDR3 sequence (DNA): TGTGCCAGTAGTCCAAGGGACAGTTACACCGGGGAGCTGTTTTTT. The genes are TRBV19 and TRBJ2-2, with 7 nucleotides matching TRBD1. This CDR3 contains 15 residues. V was pared by 5 bases and J by 3 bases, with 6 bases of the junction left unmatched. Per the germline V gene, CDR1 is LNHDA and CDR2 is SQIVND (reference sequence).

In nucleotides, the CDR3 is TGTGCCAGTAGTACCCTACAGGGGAGGACTGAAGCTTTCTTT. Amino acid sequence: CASSTLQGRTEAFF. The chain recombines TRBV19 with TRBJ1-1, with 7 bases aligning to TRBD1. The CDR3 is 14 amino acids. The trim removed 4 bases at V and 5 bases at J, leaving 7 bases unmatched. Per the germline V gene, CDR1 is LNHDA and CDR2 is SQIVND (reference sequence).

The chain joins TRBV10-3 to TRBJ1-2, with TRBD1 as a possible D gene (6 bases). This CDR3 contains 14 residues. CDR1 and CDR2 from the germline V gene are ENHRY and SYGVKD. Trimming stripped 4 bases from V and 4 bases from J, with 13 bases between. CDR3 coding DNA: TGTGCCATCAGTGCCGACAGGTTCGGCTATGGCTACACCTTC. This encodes CAISADRFGYGYTF.

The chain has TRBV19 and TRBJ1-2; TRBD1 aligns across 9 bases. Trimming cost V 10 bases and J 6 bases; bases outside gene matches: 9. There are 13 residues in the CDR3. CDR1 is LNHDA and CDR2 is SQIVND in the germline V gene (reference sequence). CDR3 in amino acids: CATLRQGVHGYTF. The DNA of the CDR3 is TGTGCCACCCTCCGACAGGGGGTTCATGGCTACACCTTC.

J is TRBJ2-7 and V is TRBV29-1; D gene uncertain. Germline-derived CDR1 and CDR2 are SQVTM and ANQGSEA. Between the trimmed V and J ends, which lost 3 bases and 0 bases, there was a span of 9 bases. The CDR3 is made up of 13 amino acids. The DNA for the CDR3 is TGCAGCGTTGAGTCCAGGAGCTCCTACGAGCAGTACTTC. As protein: CSVESRSSYEQYF.

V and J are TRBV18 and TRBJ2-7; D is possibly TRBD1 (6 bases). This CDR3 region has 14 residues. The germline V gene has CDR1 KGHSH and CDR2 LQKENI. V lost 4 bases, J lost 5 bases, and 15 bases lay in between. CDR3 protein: CASSRTGYGNEQYF. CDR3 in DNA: TGTGCCAGCTCACGTACAGGGTATGGCAACGAGCAGTACTTC. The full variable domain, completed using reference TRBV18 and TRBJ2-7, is NAGVMQNPRHLVRRRGQEARLRCSPMKGHSHVYWYRQLPEEGLKFMVYLQKENIIDESGMPKERFSAEFPKEGPSILRIQQVVRGDSAAYFCASSRTGYGNEQYFGPGTRLTVT.

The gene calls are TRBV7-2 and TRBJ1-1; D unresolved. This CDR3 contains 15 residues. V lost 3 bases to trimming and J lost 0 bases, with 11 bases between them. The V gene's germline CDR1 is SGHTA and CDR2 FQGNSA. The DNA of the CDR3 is TGTGCCAGCAGCTTTCGCGGGCGCATGAACACTGAAGCTTTCTTT. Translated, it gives CASSFRGRMNTEAFF.

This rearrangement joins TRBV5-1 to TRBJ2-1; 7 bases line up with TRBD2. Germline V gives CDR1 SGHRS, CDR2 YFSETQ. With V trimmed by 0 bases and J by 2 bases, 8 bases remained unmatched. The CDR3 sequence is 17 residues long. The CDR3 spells CASSLAAWGGTYNEQFF. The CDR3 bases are TGCGCCAGCAGCTTGGCGGCGTGGGGGGGGACCTACAATGAGCAGTTCTTC.

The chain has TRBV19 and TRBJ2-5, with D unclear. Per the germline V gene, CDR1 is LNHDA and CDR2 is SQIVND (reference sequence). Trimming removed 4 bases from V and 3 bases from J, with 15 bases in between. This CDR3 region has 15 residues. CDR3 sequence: CASSTPRAEKETQYF. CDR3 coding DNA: TGTGCCAGTAGTACGCCACGGGCTGAGAAAGAGACCCAGTACTTC.

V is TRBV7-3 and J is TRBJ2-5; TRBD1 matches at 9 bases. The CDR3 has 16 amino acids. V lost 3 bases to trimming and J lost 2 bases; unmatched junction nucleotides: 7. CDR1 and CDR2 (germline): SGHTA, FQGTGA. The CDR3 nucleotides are TGTGCCAGCAGCTTCCTCCGGGACAGGGCACAAGAGACCCAGTACTTC. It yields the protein CASSFLRDRAQETQYF.